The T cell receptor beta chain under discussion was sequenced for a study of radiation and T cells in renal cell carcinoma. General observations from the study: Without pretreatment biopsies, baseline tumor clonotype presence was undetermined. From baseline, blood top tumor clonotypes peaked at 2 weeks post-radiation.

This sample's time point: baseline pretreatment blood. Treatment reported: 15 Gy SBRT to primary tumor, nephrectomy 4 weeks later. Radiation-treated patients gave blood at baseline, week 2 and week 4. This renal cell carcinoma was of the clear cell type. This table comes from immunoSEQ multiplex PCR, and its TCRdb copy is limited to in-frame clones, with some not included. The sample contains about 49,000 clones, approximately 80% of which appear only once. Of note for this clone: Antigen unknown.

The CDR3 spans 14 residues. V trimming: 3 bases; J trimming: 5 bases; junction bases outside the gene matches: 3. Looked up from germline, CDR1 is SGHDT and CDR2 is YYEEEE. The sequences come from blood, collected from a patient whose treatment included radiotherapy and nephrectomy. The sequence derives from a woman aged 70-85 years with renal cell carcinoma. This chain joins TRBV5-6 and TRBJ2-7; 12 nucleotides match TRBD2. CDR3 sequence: CASSSTSGGHEQYF. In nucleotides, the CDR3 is TGTGCCAGCAGCTCGACTAGCGGGGGTCACGAGCAGTACTTC.